The 18 T cell receptor beta chains below all came from one sample that was sequenced in a study of vaccination and CD4 T cells after COVID-19. Their specific antigens are unknown. The Oncomine TCR Beta short-read assay was applied to DNA of cultured CD4+ T cells. MiXCR was run by TCRdb on the PCR reads, yielding one entry per CDR3 protein. This sample carries approximately 15,000 distinct CDR3 sequences, 30% to 45% of them seen once, and the ten largest clones take roughly 14%. The treatment: roughly 10-day PBMC culture with coronavirus spike peptide pools or control peptides (ViraFEST assay). The specimen was cultured CD4+ T cells from blood. The receptors originated from a human donor with COVID-19.

This clonotype has just a few counts. The chain is built from TRBV10-1 and TRBJ1-2; D is unclear. Trimming shortened V by 4 bases and J by 4 bases, and 7 bases separated the two germline ends. Germline loops: CDR1 WNHNN, CDR2 SYGVQD (reference sequence). The CDR3 is made up of 12 amino acids. The CDR3 sequence is CASSGGGYGYTF. The CDR3 coding sequence is TGCGCCAGCAGTGGGGGAGGCTATGGCTACACCTTC.

This clonotype was seen a handful of times. V is TRBV20-1 and J is TRBJ2-1, with D tentatively TRBD1 or TRBD2 (5 bases each). Between the trimmed V and J ends, which lost 6 bases and 1 base, there was a span of 19 bases. The CDR3 has 16 residues. Germline V lookup: CDR1 DFQATT, CDR2 SNEGSKA (reference sequence). The CDR3 nucleotides are TGCAGTGCGACGAAAGGAGGTAGGGGTTCCTACAATGAGCAGTTCTTC. It specifies CSATKGGRGSYNEQFF.

The rearrangement uses TRBV7-2 and TRBJ1-3; D is uncertain. The CDR3 has 14 amino acids. Germline lookup yields CDR1 SGHTA and CDR2 FQGNSA. V gave up 1 base and J gave up 0 bases, with 4 bases separating them. CDR3 bases: TGTGCCAGCAGCTTAGTGGGCTCTGGAAACACCATATATTTT. Amino acid sequence: CASSLVGSGNTIYF.

This clonotype was seen only a few times. The chain links TRBV20-1 to TRBJ2-5; 14 bases are a match to TRBD2. The V gene's germline CDR1 is DFQATT and CDR2 SNEGSKA (reference sequence). V gave up 7 bases and J gave up 4 bases; unmatched junction bases: 5. This CDR3 region has 14 residues. The CDR3 region is CSVDGTSGGETQYF. The CDR3 DNA reads as TGCAGTGTAGATGGGACTAGCGGGGGAGAGACCCAGTACTTC.

The V gene is TRBV27, the J gene TRBJ1-6, with 8 bases lining up with TRBD1. Unmatched junction bases numbered 9, after V lost 2 bases and J lost 6 bases. The CDR3 has 17 residues. Germline loops: CDR1 MNHEY, CDR2 SMNVEV (reference sequence). Written as DNA, the CDR3 is TGTGCCAGCAGTTTAGGCCAGGGGGCGAGTCGTAATTCACCCCTCCACTTT. Translated: CASSLGQGASRNSPLHF.

J is TRBJ1-5 and V is TRBV7-6, with 7 bases that match TRBD1. The germline CDR1 and CDR2 sequences are SGHVS and FNYEAQ. Losses at the gene ends were 1 base for V and 6 bases for J; bases not matched to a gene: 6. CDR3 length: 15 residues. The CDR3 spells CASSLDRGAGQPQHF. The CDR3 DNA follows: TGTGCCAGCAGCTTAGACAGGGGCGCAGGTCAGCCCCAGCATTTT.

This sequence joins TRBV20-1 and TRBJ2-3; 11 bases agree with TRBD1. The CDR3 loop spans 13 amino acids. Germline loops: CDR1 DFQATT, CDR2 SNEGSKA (reference sequence). V shed 5 bases, J shed 9 bases, and the junction held 7 bases outside the gene matches. CDR3 sequence (DNA): TGCAGTGCTCCGGGACAGGGGGTCGGCACGCAGTATTTT. It codes for CSAPGQGVGTQYF.

This clonotype was detected a few times. The chain joins TRBV27 to TRBJ1-6; D ambiguous. The germline V and J ends were trimmed by 4 bases and 4 bases, with 8 bases remaining between them. The CDR3 is made up of 14 amino acids. The V gene's germline CDR1 is MNHEY and CDR2 SMNVEV (reference sequence). CDR3 in DNA: TGTGCCAGCAGTTCCCGACAATATAATTCACCCCTCCACTTT. It encodes CASSSRQYNSPLHF.

This clonotype was counted a few times. The genes are TRBV6-5 and TRBJ2-5; D is perhaps TRBD2 (5 bases). The CDR3 loop spans 14 amino acids. Germline V lookup: CDR1 MNHEY, CDR2 SVGAGI. The V end lost 2 bases, the J end lost 1 base, and 8 bases lay between the germline ends. The CDR3 bases are TGTGCCAGCAGTTACACGAGGGCCCAAGAGACCCAGTACTTC. Protein product: CASSYTRAQETQYF.

The CDR3 DNA reads as TGCGCCAGCAGCTTGGGGTCAGGCCATGAAAAACTGTTTTTT. Its translation is CASSLGSGHEKLFF. The V and J genes are TRBV5-1 and TRBJ1-4; D remains unclear. V lost 0 bases to trimming and J lost 6 bases, with 9 bases between them. The length of the CDR3 is 14 residues. The germline V gene has CDR1 SGHRS and CDR2 YFSETQ.

The V gene is TRBV10-3, the J gene TRBJ2-3; D is unclear. CDR1 is ENHRY, CDR2 SYGVKD, per germline. CDR3 length: 15 amino acids. The V gene lost 5 bases and the J gene lost 0 bases, with 12 bases spanning the gap. The CDR3: CAISTGPTSTDTQYF. The DNA for the CDR3 is TGTGCCATCAGTACCGGCCCAACTAGCACAGATACGCAGTATTTT.

This chain uses TRBV6-1 with TRBJ1-1, with a possible D match to TRBD1 (5 bases). V dropped 1 base and J dropped 5 bases, with 14 bases sitting between them. The CDR3 sequence is 15 residues long. Germline V CDR1 and CDR2: MNHNS, SASEGT. DNA of the CDR3: TGTGCCAGCAGTGAAGGATGGAGGGGCGGGACTGAAGCTTTCTTT. It codes for CASSEGWRGGTEAFF.

The chain couples TRBV7-2 to TRBJ1-6, with D possibly matching TRBD1 (5 bases). Germline CDR1 reads SGHTA; CDR2 reads FQGNSA. Trimming took 5 bases from V and 7 from J, leaving 15 bases between them. The CDR3 runs to 15 residues. CDR3 in amino acids: CASSALGEGNSPLHF. The CDR3 DNA follows: TGTGCCAGCAGCGCCCTGGGGGAGGGAAATTCACCCCTCCACTTT.

The genes are TRBV20-1 and TRBJ1-1, with a tentative D call TRBD1 (5 bases). With 0 bases removed from V and 4 bases from J, the gap between germline ends came to 15 bases. Germline V gene data show CDR1 as DFQATT and CDR2 as SNEGSKA (reference sequence). The CDR3 runs 15 residues. Here the CDR3 DNA reads TGCAGTGCTAGAGATCGTCGGGGCGCTGGCACTGAAGCTTTCTTT. It codes for CSARDRRGAGTEAFF.

This clonotype showed up just a few times. This chain links TRBV15 with TRBJ2-3, with D unresolved. Trimming took 0 bases from V and 1 from J, leaving 8 bases between them. Germline values: CDR1 LNHNV, CDR2 YYDKDF (reference sequence). The CDR3 is 15 residues long. CDR3 amino acids: CATSREKSRTDTQYF. The CDR3 region has the DNA TGTGCCACCAGCAGAGAGAAATCCCGCACAGATACGCAGTATTTT.

The sample holds a few counts of this clonotype. This chain connects TRBV7-9 to TRBJ1-2, with D maybe TRBD1 (6 bases). Germline V lookup: CDR1 SEHNR, CDR2 FQNEAQ (reference sequence). With 1 base removed from V and 8 bases from J, the gap between germline ends came to 23 bases. The CDR3 spans 17 residues. DNA of the CDR3: TGTGCCAGCAGCTTAGGAGATTCGACAGGTCCCGCGCGGGGCTACACCTTC. As protein: CASSLGDSTGPARGYTF.

V is TRBV12-3 or TRBV12-4 and J is TRBJ2-1, with TRBD1 identical over 9 bases. The CDR3 is made up of 15 amino acids. Trimming took 6 bases from V and 7 from J; bases not matched to a gene: 10. The CDR3 protein is CASRPAQGASNEQFF. In DNA form, the CDR3 reads TGTGCCAGCAGGCCCGCACAGGGGGCGAGTAATGAGCAGTTCTTC.

This clonotype was seen a few times. The V gene is TRBV10-3, the J gene TRBJ2-1; tentative D call: TRBD1 (6 bases). This CDR3 contains 12 residues. With 5 bases removed from V and 5 bases from J, the gap between germline ends came to 7 bases. Germline CDR1 is ENHRY and CDR2 is SYGVKD. CDR3 protein: CAISRDNNEQFF. CDR3 sequence (DNA): TGTGCCATCAGTAGGGACAACAATGAGCAGTTCTTC.